This TCR beta chain came from a study of CD8 T cells in Susac syndrome. Across the study: The Susac syndrome patients that were sequenced included about 6 with active disease and roughly 8 in remission. Study-level points and caveats: Susac-specific public clones numbered about 15 in total CD8+ repertoires (and five in CD8+ TEMRA repertoires).

Notes on this clonotype: Its matching antigen is unknown.

Reverse transcription used 0.5 to 1 ug RNA and random hexamers. Amplification of TCR beta CDR3 by immunoSEQ multiplex PCR spanned 54 Vbeta and 13 Jbeta. TCRdb fed the immunoSEQ multiplex PCR reads into MiXCR, producing one record per CDR3 protein. The sample yields 200,000 or so distinct CDR3 sequences, 95% seen once. Germline loops: CDR1 MNHEY, CDR2 SMNVEV (reference sequence). V was cut by 6 bases and J by 4 bases, with 7 bases left in between. The CDR3 extends over 12 amino acids. The authors carried out high-throughput sequencing of TCR beta. They applied it to CD8+ and CD4+ T cells obtained from blood.

The sequence was obtained from a human donor with Susac syndrome. The sequencing input was CD8+ T cells from PBMCs. The genes are TRBV27 and TRBJ1-5; D uncertain. The CDR3 nucleotides are TGTGCCAGCAGAGTAGGGAATCAGCCCCAGCATTTT. Amino acids: CASRVGNQPQHF.